This T cell receptor (beta chain) stems from a study of read filtering for tumor transcriptome and immune sequencing. Study-level background: IR-seq gave about 3.5 to 11 million TCR reads per sample; RNA-seq gave roughly 80 to 1,300. General study results and limits: The CD138-negative fraction was mixed bone marrow immune cells, not pure T cells. Approximately 82% of IR-seq clonotypes had one read, totaling approximately 3.5% of reads; RNA-seq: roughly 76% and 46%.

This library used around 400 ng RNA and molecular barcoded adaptors spanning alpha/delta and beta/gamma chains. TCRdb re-called the reads through MiXCR, storing one row per CDR3 protein. The sample records around 130,000 distinct CDR3 sequences, about an eighth being singletons. This clonotype was seen many times. Its target is not known. Sequencing was carried out using a population of CD138-negative cells sorted from bone marrow. This receptor was identified in a donor aged 40 or older with multiple myeloma.

Here the CDR3 reads CASSFSGLNTEAFF. The CDR3 bases are TGCGCCAGCAGCTTTTCGGGGCTTAACACTGAAGCTTTCTTT. The gene calls are TRBV5-1 and TRBJ1-1, with D possibly matching TRBD1 (5 bases). The V gene lost 2 bases and the J gene lost 2 bases, with 10 bases spanning the gap. CDR3 length equals 14 residues. CDR1 and CDR2 from the germline V gene are SGHRS and YFSETQ.